This TCR beta chain was recovered during a study of tumor and adjacent non-tumor tissue in lung cancer. Germline CDR1 is SGHNT and CDR2 is YENEEA. The CDR3 runs 16 residues. TCRbeta libraries were built with three rounds of nested PCR, modified from ARM-PCR. TCRdb analysed the multiplex PCR reads with MiXCR anew, one entry per CDR3 protein. The sample consists of 90,000 to 130,000 distinct CDR3 sequences, about 87% of them appearing once. Concerning this clonotype: Germline and junction disagree at one end, which may indicate a read error.

The template was RNA from unsorted bulk tissue. This sequence originates from a man in his 70s with non-small cell lung cancer. The chain has TRBV11-3 and TRBJ2-7; no definite D call. Material for sequencing was lung tumor tissue. CDR3 region: CASSLDVRNPSNEQYF. The CDR3 bases are TGTGCCAGCAGCTTAGATGTCCGGAATCCCTCCAACGAACAGTACTTC. The variable domain in full, completed from reference TRBV11-3 and TRBJ2-7, reads EAGVVQSPRYKIIEKKQPVAFWCNPISGHNTLYWYLQNLGQGPELLIRYENEEAVDDSQLPKDRFSAERLKGVDSTLKIQPAELGDSAVYLCASSLDVRNPSNEQYFGPGTRLTVT.